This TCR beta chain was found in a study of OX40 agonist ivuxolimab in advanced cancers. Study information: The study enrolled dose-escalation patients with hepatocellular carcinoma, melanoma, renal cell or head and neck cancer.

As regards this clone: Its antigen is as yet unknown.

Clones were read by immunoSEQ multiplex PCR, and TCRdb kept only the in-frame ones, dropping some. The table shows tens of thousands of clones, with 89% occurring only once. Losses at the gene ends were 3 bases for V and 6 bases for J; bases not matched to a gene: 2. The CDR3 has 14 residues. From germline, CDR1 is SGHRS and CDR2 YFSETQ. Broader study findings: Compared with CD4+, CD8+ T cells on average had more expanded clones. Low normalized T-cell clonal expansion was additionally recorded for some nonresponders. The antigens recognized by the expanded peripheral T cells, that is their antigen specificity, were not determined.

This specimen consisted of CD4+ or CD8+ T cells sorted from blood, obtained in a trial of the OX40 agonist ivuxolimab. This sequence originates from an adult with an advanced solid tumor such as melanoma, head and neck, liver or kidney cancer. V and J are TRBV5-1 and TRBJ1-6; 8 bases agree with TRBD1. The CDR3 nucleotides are TGCGCCAGCAGCTCCGGACAGGGTAATTCACCCCTCCACTTT. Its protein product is CASSSGQGNSPLHF.